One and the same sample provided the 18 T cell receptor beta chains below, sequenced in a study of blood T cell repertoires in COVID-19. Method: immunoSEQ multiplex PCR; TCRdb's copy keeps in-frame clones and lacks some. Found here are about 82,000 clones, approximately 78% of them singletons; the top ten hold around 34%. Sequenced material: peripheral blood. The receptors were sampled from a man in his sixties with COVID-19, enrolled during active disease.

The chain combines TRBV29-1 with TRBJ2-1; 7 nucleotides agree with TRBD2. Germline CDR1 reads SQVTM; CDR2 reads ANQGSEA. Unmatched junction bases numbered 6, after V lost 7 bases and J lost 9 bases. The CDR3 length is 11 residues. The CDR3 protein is CSAAGVGEQFF. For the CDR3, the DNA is TGCAGCGCCGCGGGAGTAGGTGAGCAGTTCTTC.

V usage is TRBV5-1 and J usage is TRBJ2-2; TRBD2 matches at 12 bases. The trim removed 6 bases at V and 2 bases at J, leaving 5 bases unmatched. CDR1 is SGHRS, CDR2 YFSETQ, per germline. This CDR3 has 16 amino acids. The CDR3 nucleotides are TGCGCCAGCACGAAACTAGCGGGGGGTAACACCGGGGAGCTGTTTTTT. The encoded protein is CASTKLAGGNTGELFF.

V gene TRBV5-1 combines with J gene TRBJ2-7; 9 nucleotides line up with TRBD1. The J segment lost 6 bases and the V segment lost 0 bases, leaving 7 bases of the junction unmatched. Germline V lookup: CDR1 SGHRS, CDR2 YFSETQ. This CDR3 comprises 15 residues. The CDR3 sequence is CASSLAQGARSEQYF. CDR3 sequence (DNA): TGCGCCAGCAGCTTGGCACAGGGGGCTCGGAGCGAGCAGTACTTC.

Here the CDR3 DNA reads TGTGCCAGCAGCGTAGCTGGCGACGGCCAACGACTGTTCTTC. It specifies CASSVAGDGQRLFF. The gene calls are TRBV9 and TRBJ2-1; no definite D call. Deletions cut 0 bases from V and 15 bases from J, with 19 bases between. The CDR3 length is 14 residues. Looked up from germline, CDR1 is SGDLS and CDR2 is YYNGEE. Full variable domain (rest looked up from reference TRBV9 and TRBJ2-1): DSGVTQTPKHLITATGQRVTLRCSPRSGDLSVYWYQQSLDQGLQFLIQYYNGEERAKGNILERFSAQQFPDLHSELNLSSLELGDSALYFCASSVAGDGQRLFFGPGTRLTVL.

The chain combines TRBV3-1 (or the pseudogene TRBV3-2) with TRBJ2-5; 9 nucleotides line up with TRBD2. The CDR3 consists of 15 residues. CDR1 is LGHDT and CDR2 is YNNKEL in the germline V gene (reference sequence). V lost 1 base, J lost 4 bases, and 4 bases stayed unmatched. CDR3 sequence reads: CASSQGSGSRETQYF. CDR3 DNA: TGTGCCAGCAGCCAAGGTAGCGGGAGCAGAGAGACCCAGTACTTC.

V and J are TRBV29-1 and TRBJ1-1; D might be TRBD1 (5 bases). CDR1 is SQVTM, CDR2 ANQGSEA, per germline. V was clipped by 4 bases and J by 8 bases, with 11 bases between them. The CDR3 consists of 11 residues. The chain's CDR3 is CSVAQGGEAFF. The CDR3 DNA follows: TGCAGCGTTGCGCAGGGAGGAGAAGCTTTCTTT.

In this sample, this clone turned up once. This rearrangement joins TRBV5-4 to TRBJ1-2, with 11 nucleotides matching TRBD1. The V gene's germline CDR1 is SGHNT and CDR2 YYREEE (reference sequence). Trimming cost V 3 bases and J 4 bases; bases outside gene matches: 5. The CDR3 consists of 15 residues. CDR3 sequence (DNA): TGTGCCAGCAGCTCCCTAGGACAGGGGGCCTATGGCTACACCTTC. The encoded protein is CASSSLGQGAYGYTF. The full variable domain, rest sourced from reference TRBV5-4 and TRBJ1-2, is ETGVTQSPTHLIKTRGQQVTLRCSSQSGHNTVSWYQQALGQGPQFIFQYYREEENGRGNFPPRFSGLQFPNYSSELNVNALELDDSALYLCASSSLGQGAYGYTFGSGTRLTVV.

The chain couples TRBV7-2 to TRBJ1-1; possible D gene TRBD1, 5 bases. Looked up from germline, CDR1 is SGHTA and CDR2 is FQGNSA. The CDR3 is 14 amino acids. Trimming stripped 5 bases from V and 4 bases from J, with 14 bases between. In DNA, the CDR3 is TGTGCCAGCAGCCGTCTAAGGGGTCCCACTGAAGCTTTCTTT. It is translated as CASSRLRGPTEAFF.

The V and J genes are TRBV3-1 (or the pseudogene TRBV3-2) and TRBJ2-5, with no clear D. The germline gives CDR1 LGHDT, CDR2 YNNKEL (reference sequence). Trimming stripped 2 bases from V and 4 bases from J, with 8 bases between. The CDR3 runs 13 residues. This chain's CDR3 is CASSQNPGETQYF. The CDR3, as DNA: TGTGCCAGCAGCCAAAACCCCGGAGAGACCCAGTACTTC.

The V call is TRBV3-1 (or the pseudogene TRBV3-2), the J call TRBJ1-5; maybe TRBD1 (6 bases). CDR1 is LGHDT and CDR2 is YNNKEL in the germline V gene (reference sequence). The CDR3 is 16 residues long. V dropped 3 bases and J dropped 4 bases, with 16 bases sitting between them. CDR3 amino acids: CASSQAAGGRNQPQHF. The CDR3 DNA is TGTGCCAGCAGCCAGGCGGCTGGGGGCCGGAATCAGCCCCAGCATTTT.

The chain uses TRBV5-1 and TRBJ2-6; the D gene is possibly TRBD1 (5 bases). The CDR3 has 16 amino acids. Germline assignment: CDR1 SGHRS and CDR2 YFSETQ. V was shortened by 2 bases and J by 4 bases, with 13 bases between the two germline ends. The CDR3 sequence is CASSLGVLGGANVLTF. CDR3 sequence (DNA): TGCGCCAGCAGCTTAGGGGTCCTGGGCGGGGCCAACGTCCTGACTTTC.

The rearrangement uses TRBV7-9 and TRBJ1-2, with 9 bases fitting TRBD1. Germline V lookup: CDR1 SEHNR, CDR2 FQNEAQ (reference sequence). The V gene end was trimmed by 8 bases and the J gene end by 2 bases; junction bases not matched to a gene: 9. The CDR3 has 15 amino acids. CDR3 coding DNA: TGTGCCAGCGCACCGGGACAGGGTTCAAACTATGGCTACACCTTC. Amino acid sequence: CASAPGQGSNYGYTF.

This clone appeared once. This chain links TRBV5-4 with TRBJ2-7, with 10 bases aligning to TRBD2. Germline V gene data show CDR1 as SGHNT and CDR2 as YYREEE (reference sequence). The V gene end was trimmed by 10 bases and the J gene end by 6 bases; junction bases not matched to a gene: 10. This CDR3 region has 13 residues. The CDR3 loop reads CAGKREGLGEQYF. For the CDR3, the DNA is TGTGCCGGAAAGCGGGAGGGCCTGGGCGAGCAGTACTTC.

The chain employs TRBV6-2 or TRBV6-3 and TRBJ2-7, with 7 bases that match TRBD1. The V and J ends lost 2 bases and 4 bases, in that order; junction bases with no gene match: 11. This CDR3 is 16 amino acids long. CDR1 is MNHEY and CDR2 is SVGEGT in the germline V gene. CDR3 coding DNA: TGTGCCAGCAGTTACGCGTTTAGACAGGGATCGTACGAGCAGTACTTC. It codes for CASSYAFRQGSYEQYF.

The CDR3 reads CASSPDGGERDTQYF. The DNA for the CDR3 is TGTGCCAGCAGCCCGGACGGCGGGGAGAGAGATACGCAGTATTTT. V usage is TRBV5-4 and J usage is TRBJ2-3; possible D gene TRBD2, 6 bases. The CDR3 has 15 residues. Looked up from germline, CDR1 is SGHNT and CDR2 is YYREEE (reference sequence). V lost 4 bases and J lost 5, with 17 bases in between.

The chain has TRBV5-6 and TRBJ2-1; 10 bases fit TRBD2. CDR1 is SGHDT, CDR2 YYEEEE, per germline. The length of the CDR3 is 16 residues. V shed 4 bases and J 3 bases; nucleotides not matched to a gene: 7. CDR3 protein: CASSPGGLADYNEQFF. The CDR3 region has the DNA TGTGCCAGCAGCCCGGGCGGACTAGCGGACTACAATGAGCAGTTCTTC.

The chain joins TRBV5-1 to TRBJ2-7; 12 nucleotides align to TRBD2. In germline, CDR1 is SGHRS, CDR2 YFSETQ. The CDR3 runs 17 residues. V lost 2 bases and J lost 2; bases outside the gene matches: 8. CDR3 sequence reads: CASSFGLAGTKAYEQYF. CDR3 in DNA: TGCGCCAGCAGCTTTGGACTAGCGGGGACGAAAGCCTACGAGCAGTACTTC. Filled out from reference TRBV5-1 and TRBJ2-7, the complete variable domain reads KAGVTQTPRYLIKTRGQQVTLSCSPISGHRSVSWYQQTPGQGLQFLFEYFSETQRNKGNFPGRFSGRQFSNSRSEMNVSTLELGDSALYLCASSFGLAGTKAYEQYFGPGTRLTVT.

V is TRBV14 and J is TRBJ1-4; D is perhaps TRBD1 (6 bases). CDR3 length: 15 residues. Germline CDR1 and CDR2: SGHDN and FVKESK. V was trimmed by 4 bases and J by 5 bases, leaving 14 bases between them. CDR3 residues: CASSPYGTLNEKLFF. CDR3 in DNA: TGTGCCAGCAGCCCTTACGGGACACTCAATGAAAAACTGTTTTTT.